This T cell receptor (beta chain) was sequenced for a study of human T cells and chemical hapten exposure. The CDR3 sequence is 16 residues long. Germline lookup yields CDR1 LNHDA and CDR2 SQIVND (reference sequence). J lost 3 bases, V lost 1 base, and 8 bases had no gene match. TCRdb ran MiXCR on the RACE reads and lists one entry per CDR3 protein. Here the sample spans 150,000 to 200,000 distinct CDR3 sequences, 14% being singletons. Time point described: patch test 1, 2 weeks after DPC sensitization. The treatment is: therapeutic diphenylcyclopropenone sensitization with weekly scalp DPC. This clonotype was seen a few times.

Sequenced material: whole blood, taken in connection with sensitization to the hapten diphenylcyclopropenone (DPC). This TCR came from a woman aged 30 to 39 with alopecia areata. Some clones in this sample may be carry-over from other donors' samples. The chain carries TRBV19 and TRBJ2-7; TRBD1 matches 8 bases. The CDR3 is CASSIGRGQGVYEQYF. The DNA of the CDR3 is TGTGCCAGTAGTATAGGTCGAGGACAGGGTGTCTACGAGCAGTACTTC.